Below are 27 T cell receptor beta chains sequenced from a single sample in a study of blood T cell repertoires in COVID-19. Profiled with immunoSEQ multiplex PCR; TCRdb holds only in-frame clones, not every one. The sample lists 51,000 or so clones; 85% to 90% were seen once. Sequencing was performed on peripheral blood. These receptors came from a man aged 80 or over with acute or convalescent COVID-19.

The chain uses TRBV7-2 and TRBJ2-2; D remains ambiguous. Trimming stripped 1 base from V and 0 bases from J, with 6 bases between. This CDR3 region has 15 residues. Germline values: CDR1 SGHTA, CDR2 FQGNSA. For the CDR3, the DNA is TGTGCCAGCAGCTTAGGGCAGGCGAACACCGGGGAGCTGTTTTTT. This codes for CASSLGQANTGELFF.

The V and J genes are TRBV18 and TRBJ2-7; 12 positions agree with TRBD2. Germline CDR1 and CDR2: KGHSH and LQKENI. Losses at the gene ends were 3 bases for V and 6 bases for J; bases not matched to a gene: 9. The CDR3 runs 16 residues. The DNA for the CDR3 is TGTGCCAGCTCACCCCCTACACTAGCGGGGGGTACCGAGCAGTACTTC. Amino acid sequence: CASSPPTLAGGTEQYF.

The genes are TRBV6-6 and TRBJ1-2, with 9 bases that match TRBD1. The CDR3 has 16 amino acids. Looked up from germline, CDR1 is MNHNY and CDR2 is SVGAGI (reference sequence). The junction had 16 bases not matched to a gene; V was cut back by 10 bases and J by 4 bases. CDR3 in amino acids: CATRAGQGRKSYGYTF. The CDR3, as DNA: TGTGCCACTCGAGCGGGACAGGGTAGGAAGAGCTATGGCTACACCTTC.

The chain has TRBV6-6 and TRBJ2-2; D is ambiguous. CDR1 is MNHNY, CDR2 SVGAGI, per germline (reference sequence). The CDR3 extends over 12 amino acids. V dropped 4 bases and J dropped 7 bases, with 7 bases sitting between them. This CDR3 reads CASSFLFGELFF. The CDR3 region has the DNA TGTGCCAGCAGTTTCCTATTCGGGGAGCTGTTTTTT.

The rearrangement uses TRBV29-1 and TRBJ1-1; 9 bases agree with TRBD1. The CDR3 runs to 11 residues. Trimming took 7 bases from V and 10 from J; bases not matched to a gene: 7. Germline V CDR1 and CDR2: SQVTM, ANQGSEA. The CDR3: CSGGTGRRAFF. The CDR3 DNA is TGCAGCGGTGGGACAGGGAGAAGAGCTTTCTTT.

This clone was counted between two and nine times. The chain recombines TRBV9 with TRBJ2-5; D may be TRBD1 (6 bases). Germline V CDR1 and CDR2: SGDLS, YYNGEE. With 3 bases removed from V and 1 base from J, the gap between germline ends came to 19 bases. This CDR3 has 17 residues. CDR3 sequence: CASSARRATGPQETQYF. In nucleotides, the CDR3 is TGTGCCAGCAGCGCGCGAAGAGCGACAGGTCCCCAAGAGACCCAGTACTTC. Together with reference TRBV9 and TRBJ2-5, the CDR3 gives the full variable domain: DSGVTQTPKHLITATGQRVTLRCSPRSGDLSVYWYQQSLDQGLQFLIQYYNGEERAKGNILERFSAQQFPDLHSELNLSSLELGDSALYFCASSARRATGPQETQYFGPGTRLLVL.

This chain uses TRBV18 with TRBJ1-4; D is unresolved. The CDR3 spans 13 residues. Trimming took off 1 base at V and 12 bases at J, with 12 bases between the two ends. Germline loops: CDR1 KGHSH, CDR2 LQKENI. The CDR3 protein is CASSPRVSEQLFF. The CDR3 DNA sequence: TGTGCCAGCTCACCACGGGTCAGCGAACAACTGTTTTTT.

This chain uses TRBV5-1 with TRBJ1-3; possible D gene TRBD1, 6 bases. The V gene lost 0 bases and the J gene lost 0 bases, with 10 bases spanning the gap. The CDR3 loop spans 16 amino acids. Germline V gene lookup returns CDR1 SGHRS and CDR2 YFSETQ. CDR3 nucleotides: TGCGCCAGCAGCTTGGCTCGACAGGTCTCTGGAAACACCATATATTTT. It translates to CASSLARQVSGNTIYF.

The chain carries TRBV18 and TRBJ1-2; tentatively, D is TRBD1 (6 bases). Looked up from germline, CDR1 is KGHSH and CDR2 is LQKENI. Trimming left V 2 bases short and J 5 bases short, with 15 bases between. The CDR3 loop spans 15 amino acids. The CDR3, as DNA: TGTGCCAGCTCACCAGGGGGCAGGGTCGATTATGGCTACACCTTC. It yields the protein CASSPGGRVDYGYTF. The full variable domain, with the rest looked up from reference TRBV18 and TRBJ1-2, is NAGVMQNPRHLVRRRGQEARLRCSPMKGHSHVYWYRQLPEEGLKFMVYLQKENIIDESGMPKERFSAEFPKEGPSILRIQQVVRGDSAAYFCASSPGGRVDYGYTFGSGTRLTVV.

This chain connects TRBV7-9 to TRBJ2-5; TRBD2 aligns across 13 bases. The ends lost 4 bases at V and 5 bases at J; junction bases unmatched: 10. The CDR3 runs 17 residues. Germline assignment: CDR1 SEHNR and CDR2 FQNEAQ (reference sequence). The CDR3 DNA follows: TGTGCCAGCAGCTCAGAACTAGCGGGGGGGCCGTGGGAGACCCAGTACTTC. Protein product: CASSSELAGGPWETQYF.

CDR3 nucleotides: TGCGCCAGCAGCCCAACAGGTGGTATCGCTGAAGCTTTCTTT. Translated, it gives CASSPTGGIAEAFF. The chain links TRBV5-1 to TRBJ1-1; a possible D gene is TRBD1 (5 bases). There are 14 residues in the CDR3. V shed 4 bases and J shed 6 bases, with 16 bases lying between them. Germline lookup yields CDR1 SGHRS and CDR2 YFSETQ.

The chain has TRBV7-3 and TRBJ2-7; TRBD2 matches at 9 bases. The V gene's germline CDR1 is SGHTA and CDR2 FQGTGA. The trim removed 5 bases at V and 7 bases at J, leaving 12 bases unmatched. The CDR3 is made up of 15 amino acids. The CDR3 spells CASSPGRGGAEEQYF. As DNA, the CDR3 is TGTGCCAGCAGCCCTGGGCGCGGGGGGGCCGAAGAGCAGTACTTC.

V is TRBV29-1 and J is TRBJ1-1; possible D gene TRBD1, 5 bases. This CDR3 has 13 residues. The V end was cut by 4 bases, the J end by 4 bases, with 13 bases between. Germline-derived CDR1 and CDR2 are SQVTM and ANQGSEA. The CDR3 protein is CSVAQGPSTEAFF. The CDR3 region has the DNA TGCAGCGTTGCCCAGGGCCCTTCCACTGAAGCTTTCTTT.

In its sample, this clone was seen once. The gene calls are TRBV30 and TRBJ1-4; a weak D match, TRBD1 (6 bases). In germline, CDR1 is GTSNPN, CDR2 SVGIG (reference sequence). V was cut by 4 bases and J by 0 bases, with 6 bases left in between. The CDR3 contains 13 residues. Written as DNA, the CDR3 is TGTGCCTGGACAGGGGCAACTAATGAAAAACTGTTTTTT. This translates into CAWTGATNEKLFF.

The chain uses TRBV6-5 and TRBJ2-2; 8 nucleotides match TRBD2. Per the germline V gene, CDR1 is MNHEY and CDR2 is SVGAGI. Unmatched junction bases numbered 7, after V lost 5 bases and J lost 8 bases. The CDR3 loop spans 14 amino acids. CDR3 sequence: CASSPRGGEGELFF. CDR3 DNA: TGTGCCAGCAGTCCCCGGGGGGGCGAGGGGGAGCTGTTTTTT.

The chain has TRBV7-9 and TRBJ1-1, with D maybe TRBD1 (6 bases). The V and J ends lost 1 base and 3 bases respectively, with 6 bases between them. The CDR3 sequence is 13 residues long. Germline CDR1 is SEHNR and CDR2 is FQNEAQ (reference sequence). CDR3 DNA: TGTGCCAGCAGCTTAGAGGGGGACACTGAAGCTTTCTTT. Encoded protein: CASSLEGDTEAFF.

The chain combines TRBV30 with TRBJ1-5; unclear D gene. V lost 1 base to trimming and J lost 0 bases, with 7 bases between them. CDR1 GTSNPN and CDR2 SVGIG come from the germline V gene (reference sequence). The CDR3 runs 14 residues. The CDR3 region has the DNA TGTGCCTGGAGTGCAGGCAGTAGCAATCAGCCCCAGCATTTT. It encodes CAWSAGSSNQPQHF.

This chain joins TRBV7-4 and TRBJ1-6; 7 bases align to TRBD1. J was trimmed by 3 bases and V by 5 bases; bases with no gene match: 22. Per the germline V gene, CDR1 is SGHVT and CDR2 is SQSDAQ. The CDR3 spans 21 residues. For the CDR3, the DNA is TGTGCCAGCAGCCCCCGGGACAGCGGAAAGCCCCCCATTAACTATAATTCACCCCTCCACTTT. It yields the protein CASSPRDSGKPPINYNSPLHF.

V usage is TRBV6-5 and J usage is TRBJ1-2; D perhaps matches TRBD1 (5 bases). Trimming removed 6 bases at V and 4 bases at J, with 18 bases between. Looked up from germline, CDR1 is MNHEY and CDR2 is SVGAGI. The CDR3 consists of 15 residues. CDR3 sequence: CASRREPGGVYGYTF. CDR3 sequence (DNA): TGTGCCAGCAGGAGGGAGCCGGGGGGAGTCTATGGCTACACCTTC.

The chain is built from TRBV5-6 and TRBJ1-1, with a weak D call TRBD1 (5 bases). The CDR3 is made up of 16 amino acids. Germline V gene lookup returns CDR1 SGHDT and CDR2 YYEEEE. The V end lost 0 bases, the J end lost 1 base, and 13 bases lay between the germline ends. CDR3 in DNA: TGTGCCAGCAGCTTGGGGACCGGCAGGGCGAACACTGAAGCTTTCTTT. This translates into CASSLGTGRANTEAFF.

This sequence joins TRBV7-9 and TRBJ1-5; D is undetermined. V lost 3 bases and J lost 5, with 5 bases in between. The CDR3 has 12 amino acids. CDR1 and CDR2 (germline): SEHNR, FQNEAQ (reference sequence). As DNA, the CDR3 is TGTGCCAGCAGCTTCCGGGATCAGCCCCAGCATTTT. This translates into CASSFRDQPQHF.

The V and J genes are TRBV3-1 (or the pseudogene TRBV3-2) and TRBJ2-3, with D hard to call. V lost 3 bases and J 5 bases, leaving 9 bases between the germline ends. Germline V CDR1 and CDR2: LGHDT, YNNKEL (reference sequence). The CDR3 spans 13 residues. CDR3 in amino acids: CASSHNSIDTQYF. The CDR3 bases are TGTGCCAGCAGCCACAACTCCATAGATACGCAGTATTTT.

CDR3 amino acids: CASRTAGVQNTGELFF. DNA of the CDR3: TGTGCCAGCAGGACGGCGGGGGTCCAAAACACCGGGGAGCTGTTTTTT. V gene TRBV11-2 combines with J gene TRBJ2-2; 7 bases match TRBD2. CDR3 length equals 16 residues. The germline gives CDR1 SGHAT, CDR2 FQNNGV. V lost 6 bases and J lost 2; bases outside the gene matches: 9.

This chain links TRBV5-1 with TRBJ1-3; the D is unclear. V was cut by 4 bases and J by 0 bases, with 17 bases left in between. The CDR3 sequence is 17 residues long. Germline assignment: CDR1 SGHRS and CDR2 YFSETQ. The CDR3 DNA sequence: TGCGCCAGCAGCACCGACCCCGGGAGCAACTCTGGAAACACCATATATTTT. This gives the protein CASSTDPGSNSGNTIYF.

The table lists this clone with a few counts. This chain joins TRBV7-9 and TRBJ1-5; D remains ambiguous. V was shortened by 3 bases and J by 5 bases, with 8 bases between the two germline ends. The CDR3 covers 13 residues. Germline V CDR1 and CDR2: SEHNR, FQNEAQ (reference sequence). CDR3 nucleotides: TGTGCCAGCAGCTTGGTAAGCGATCAGCCCCAGCATTTT. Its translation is CASSLVSDQPQHF.

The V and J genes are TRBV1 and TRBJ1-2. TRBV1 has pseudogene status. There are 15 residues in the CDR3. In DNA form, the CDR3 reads TGCACCAGCAGCCCCCCGAGGACTGTTCGGAATGGCTACACCTTC. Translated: CTSSPPRTVRNGYTF.

The DNA for the CDR3 is TGTGCCACTCCTGGACAGGGGGATATTTCCCAGCATTTT. Translated: CATPGQGDISQHF. The chain has TRBV24-1 and TRBJ1-5, with 10 bases fitting TRBD1. The length of the CDR3 is 13 residues. V was pared by 10 bases and J by 11 bases, with 10 bases of the junction left unmatched. Per the germline V gene, CDR1 is KGHDR and CDR2 is SFDVKD.